The 25 T cell receptor beta chains listed next were all sequenced from one sample in a study of T-cell reconstitution after alpha-beta-depleted transplantation in children. Unique molecular identifiers were built into the TCRbeta library. One entry per CDR3 protein, called by TCRdb with MiXCR from the PCR reads. The profile shows approximately 640,000 distinct CDR3 sequences, 16% of them singletons. Source: PBMCs from the stem cell graft donor, taken from the stem cell graft. Receptors were obtained from a human donor who donated a stem cell graft to a child with acute myeloid leukemia.

This clonotype has ten or more counts. V is TRBV5-6 and J is TRBJ2-1; the match to TRBD1 covers 7 bases. Germline lookup yields CDR1 SGHDT and CDR2 YYEEEE. The CDR3 has 17 amino acids. V lost 0 bases, J lost 0 bases, and 6 bases stayed unmatched. The CDR3 region is CASSLDRGLSSYNEQFF. The CDR3, as DNA: TGTGCCAGCAGCTTGGACAGGGGCCTAAGCTCCTACAATGAGCAGTTCTTC. Complete variable domain (other parts from reference TRBV5-6 and TRBJ2-1): DAGVTQSPTHLIKTRGQQVTLRCSPKSGHDTVSWYQQALGQGPQFIFQYYEEEERQRGNFPDRFSGHQFPNYSSELNVNALLLGDSALYLCASSLDRGLSSYNEQFFGPGTRLTVL.

The rearrangement uses TRBV2 and TRBJ1-5; 7 nucleotides agree with TRBD1. This CDR3 is 15 amino acids long. V lost 4 bases and J lost 5; bases outside the gene matches: 8. Germline V gene sequence: CDR1 SNHLY, CDR2 FYNNEI. This chain's CDR3 is CASSVQGRIDQPQHF. CDR3 bases: TGTGCCAGCAGTGTACAGGGGAGGATCGATCAGCCCCAGCATTTT.

This clonotype was detected many times. The chain combines TRBV20-1 with TRBJ2-3; 8 nucleotides line up with TRBD2. CDR1 DFQATT and CDR2 SNEGSKA come from the germline V gene (reference sequence). Unmatched junction bases numbered 5, after V lost 3 bases and J lost 6 bases. The CDR3 is made up of 13 amino acids. CDR3 DNA sequence: TGCAGTGCTAGCGGGGGGGCCAAGGATACGCAGTATTTT. Translated, it gives CSASGGAKDTQYF.

This clonotype was found a few times. The chain is built from TRBV10-3 and TRBJ2-7, with 9 bases that match TRBD1. Germline values: CDR1 ENHRY, CDR2 SYGVKD. The CDR3 loop spans 15 amino acids. Trimming at V came to 5 bases and at J to 0 bases, leaving 5 bases not matched to a gene. The chain's CDR3 is CAISRQGEGSYEQYF. The CDR3 nucleotides read TGTGCCATCAGTCGACAGGGGGAGGGCTCCTACGAGCAGTACTTC.

This clonotype was counted ten times or more. The chain is built from TRBV7-2 and TRBJ2-7, with D hard to call. Germline assignment: CDR1 SGHTA and CDR2 FQGNSA. Trimming stripped 1 base from V and 3 bases from J, with 10 bases between. The CDR3 runs 14 residues. CDR3 amino acids: CASSLVLGNYEQYF. The CDR3 DNA follows: TGTGCCAGCAGCTTAGTGCTAGGGAACTACGAGCAGTACTTC.

V gene TRBV5-1 combines with J gene TRBJ2-1; possible D gene TRBD2, 6 bases. Germline loops: CDR1 SGHRS, CDR2 YFSETQ. This CDR3 is 14 amino acids long. V was cut by 3 bases and J by 6 bases, with 13 bases left in between. CDR3 nucleotides: TGCGCCAGCAGCTCCACCCCCGGGGGCAATGAGCAGTTCTTC. This translates into CASSSTPGGNEQFF. Filled out from reference TRBV5-1 and TRBJ2-1, the complete variable domain reads KAGVTQTPRYLIKTRGQQVTLSCSPISGHRSVSWYQQTPGQGLQFLFEYFSETQRNKGNFPGRFSGRQFSNSRSEMNVSTLELGDSALYLCASSSTPGGNEQFFGPGTRLTVL.

Only a few counts were recorded for this clonotype. The V call is TRBV5-1, the J call TRBJ2-7; a weak D match, TRBD1 (6 bases). V shed 1 base and J shed 5 bases, with 13 bases lying between them. The CDR3 contains 14 residues. Germline V gene lookup returns CDR1 SGHRS and CDR2 YFSETQ. The CDR3 bases are TGCGCCAGCAGCTTGACAGGGTGGGCGGACGAGCAGTACGTC. Translation gives CASSLTGWADEQYV.

This clonotype was seen at least ten times. One end of the junction does not line up with germline, which may come from a read error. The chain is built from TRBV20-1 and TRBJ2-7, with TRBD2 as a possible D gene (5 bases). The CDR3 length is 11 residues. Germline CDR1 is DFQATT and CDR2 is SNEGSKA (reference sequence). CDR3 bases: TGCAGTGCGAGAGGGCCAAACCAGCAGTACTTC. It translates to CSARGPNQQYF.

V is TRBV18 and J is TRBJ2-7, with TRBD1 identical over 8 bases. This CDR3 spans 15 amino acids. Germline V CDR1 and CDR2: KGHSH, LQKENI. V trimming: 6 bases; J trimming: 2 bases; junction bases outside the gene matches: 9. DNA of the CDR3: TGTGCCAGCTCGCCCGGACAGGGTATTCCCTACGAGCAGTACTTC. Protein: CASSPGQGIPYEQYF. The whole variable domain, remainder taken from reference TRBV18 and TRBJ2-7, is NAGVMQNPRHLVRRRGQEARLRCSPMKGHSHVYWYRQLPEEGLKFMVYLQKENIIDESGMPKERFSAEFPKEGPSILRIQQVVRGDSAAYFCASSPGQGIPYEQYFGPGTRLTVT.

This clonotype was observed many times. The genes are TRBV6-5 and TRBJ1-2, with D maybe TRBD1 (5 bases). The CDR3 runs to 13 residues. V was clipped by 2 bases and J by 8 bases, with 12 bases between them. Germline CDR1 and CDR2: MNHEY and SVGAGI. The CDR3 loop is CASSYGQGPGYTF. In nucleotides, the CDR3 is TGTGCCAGCAGTTACGGGCAGGGTCCGGGCTACACCTTC.

This clonotype appeared a few times. V gene TRBV6-5 combines with J gene TRBJ2-1; the D is unclear. The CDR3 length is 16 residues. V lost 5 bases to trimming and J lost 0 bases, with 14 bases between them. Germline V gives CDR1 MNHEY, CDR2 SVGAGI. The CDR3 is CASSLLSVSSYNEQFF. The CDR3 DNA reads as TGTGCCAGCAGTCTACTGAGCGTTAGCTCCTACAATGAGCAGTTCTTC.

The V and J genes are TRBV2 and TRBJ2-5; perhaps TRBD1 as D (6 bases). The CDR3 has 18 residues. Trimming removed 3 bases at V and 5 bases at J, with 25 bases between. Germline CDR1 SNHLY, CDR2 FYNNEI. The CDR3 nucleotides are TGTGCCAGCAGTGATGTTTCGGGGATGGACAGCCTCCTGGAGACCCAGTACTTC. It translates to CASSDVSGMDSLLETQYF.

This clonotype was counted between two and nine times. This chain links TRBV7-2 with TRBJ1-2; D gene unclear. Deletions cut 5 bases from V and 4 bases from J, with 14 bases between. The CDR3 spans 14 residues. Germline CDR1 SGHTA, CDR2 FQGNSA. CDR3 in amino acids: CASSPILTGYGYTF. CDR3 nucleotide sequence: TGTGCCAGCAGCCCAATCCTAACGGGCTATGGCTACACCTTC.

This sequence joins TRBV5-1 and TRBJ2-1; TRBD1 matches 7 bases. From germline, CDR1 is SGHRS and CDR2 YFSETQ. Trimming at V came to 4 bases and at J to 0 bases, leaving 7 bases not matched to a gene. This CDR3 has 16 amino acids. The CDR3 spells CASSGGQMSSYNEQFF. The CDR3 DNA reads as TGCGCCAGCAGCGGGGGACAGATGAGCTCCTACAATGAGCAGTTCTTC.

This clonotype was counted between two and nine times. This CDR3 is CASSPLGRPGELFF. CDR3 DNA: TGTGCCAGCAGCCCACTGGGCCGTCCCGGGGAGCTGTTTTTT. The chain uses TRBV7-3 and TRBJ2-2, with D unclear. V lost 5 bases, J lost 6 bases, and 13 bases lay in between. The CDR3 spans 14 residues. Germline V CDR1 and CDR2: SGHTA, FQGTGA.

On this clonotype: This may come from a read error, since a much larger clone is one base off. The chain employs TRBV12-3 or TRBV12-4 and TRBJ2-3, with 7 bases aligning to TRBD2. The CDR3 contains 14 residues. This CDR3 reads CDSTLGTTTDTQYF. The CDR3 DNA sequence: TGTGACAGCACCTTGGGGACTACCACAGATACGCAGTATTTT.

There are many counts of this clonotype. The rearrangement links TRBV7-2 to TRBJ1-2; TRBD1 matches at 10 bases. This CDR3 is built from 17 residues. CDR1 SGHTA and CDR2 FQGNSA come from the germline V gene. Trimming removed 4 bases from V and 2 bases from J; junction bases left unmatched: 10. For the CDR3, the DNA is TGTGCCAGCAGCTCCCCGGGACAGGGGAGGCCGAACTATGGCTACACCTTC. Translating it yields CASSSPGQGRPNYGYTF. Complete variable domain (other parts from reference TRBV7-2 and TRBJ1-2): GAGVSQSPSNKVTEKGKDVELRCDPISGHTALYWYRQSLGQGLEFLIYFQGNSAPDKSGLPSDRFSAERTGGSVSTLTIQRTQQEDSAVYLCASSSPGQGRPNYGYTFGSGTRLTVV.

The table lists this clonotype with many counts. The chain joins TRBV20-1 to TRBJ1-5; 8 bases fit TRBD1. Per germline, CDR1 DFQATT and CDR2 SNEGSKA (reference sequence). Trimming at V came to 5 bases and at J to 2 bases, leaving 5 bases not matched to a gene. CDR3 length: 14 amino acids. The CDR3 DNA reads as TGCAGTGCTCGACCAGGGGGCCGCAATCAGCCCCAGCATTTT. Amino acids: CSARPGGRNQPQHF.

On this clonotype: Being one base from a much bigger clone, this may be a read error. V is TRBV6-5 and J is TRBJ1-4; no firm D call. The CDR3 has 15 amino acids. Germline V gives CDR1 MNHEY, CDR2 SVGAGI. CDR3: CASSYEGTTNQKLFF. The CDR3 DNA is TGTGCCAGCAGTTACGAGGGTACAACTAATCAAAAACTGTTTTTT.

This clonotype was recorded many times. This sequence joins TRBV7-2 and TRBJ1-2, with TRBD1 as a possible D gene (5 bases). The V and J ends lost 5 bases and 4 bases respectively, with 17 bases between them. CDR1 SGHTA and CDR2 FQGNSA come from the germline V gene. This CDR3 contains 15 residues. The CDR3 region is CASSPQGGIPYGYTF. As DNA, the CDR3 is TGTGCCAGCAGCCCGCAGGGAGGGATCCCCTATGGCTACACCTTC.

This clonotype was seen at least ten times. The genes are TRBV20-1 and TRBJ2-3; D gene uncertain. This CDR3 has 14 residues. Germline-derived CDR1 and CDR2 are DFQATT and SNEGSKA (reference sequence). The V gene lost 4 bases and the J gene lost 0 bases, with 11 bases spanning the gap. CDR3 region: CSATLKDSTDTQYF. CDR3 nucleotide sequence: TGCAGTGCTACATTAAAGGACAGCACAGATACGCAGTATTTT.

This clonotype has just a few counts. This chain uses TRBV5-6 with TRBJ1-5; no firm D call. The CDR3 is 13 amino acids. Looked up from germline, CDR1 is SGHDT and CDR2 is YYEEEE. V was clipped by 4 bases and J by 6 bases, with 11 bases between them. Here the CDR3 DNA reads TGTGCCAGCAGCGCAGGAACCATTCAGCCCCAGCATTTT. Amino acid sequence: CASSAGTIQPQHF. The full variable domain, completed using reference TRBV5-6 and TRBJ1-5, is DAGVTQSPTHLIKTRGQQVTLRCSPKSGHDTVSWYQQALGQGPQFIFQYYEEEERQRGNFPDRFSGHQFPNYSSELNVNALLLGDSALYLCASSAGTIQPQHFGDGTRLSIL.

In its sample, this clonotype was seen a few times. The chain is built from TRBV7-2 and TRBJ2-2; possible D gene TRBD1, 6 bases. The CDR3 has 16 residues. The germline V gene encodes CDR1 SGHTA and CDR2 FQGNSA. V lost 2 bases and J lost 5, with 15 bases in between. The CDR3 bases are TGTGCCAGCAGCTTACCGGTGCTCAGGGGAACCGGGGAGCTGTTTTTT. It encodes CASSLPVLRGTGELFF.

Only a few counts were recorded for this clonotype. CDR3: CASSRPERGEGTGELFF. CDR3 nucleotide sequence: TGCGCCAGCAGCCGTCCGGAGCGGGGGGAAGGCACCGGGGAGCTGTTTTTT. The V call is TRBV4-1, the J call TRBJ2-2; 9 nucleotides match TRBD2. Germline lookup yields CDR1 MGHRA and CDR2 YSYEKL. The CDR3 is 17 amino acids. J lost 4 bases, V lost 4 bases, and 10 bases had no gene match.

In this sample, this clonotype turned up many times. V gene TRBV25-1 combines with J gene TRBJ1-2, with D uncertain. Deletions cut 0 bases from V and 0 bases from J, with 17 bases between. The CDR3 has 18 amino acids. Looked up from germline, CDR1 is MGHDK and CDR2 is SYGVNS. CDR3 amino acids: CASSEYVSEQPTNYGYTF. CDR3 DNA sequence: TGTGCCAGCAGTGAATATGTATCAGAGCAGCCAACTAACTATGGCTACACCTTC.